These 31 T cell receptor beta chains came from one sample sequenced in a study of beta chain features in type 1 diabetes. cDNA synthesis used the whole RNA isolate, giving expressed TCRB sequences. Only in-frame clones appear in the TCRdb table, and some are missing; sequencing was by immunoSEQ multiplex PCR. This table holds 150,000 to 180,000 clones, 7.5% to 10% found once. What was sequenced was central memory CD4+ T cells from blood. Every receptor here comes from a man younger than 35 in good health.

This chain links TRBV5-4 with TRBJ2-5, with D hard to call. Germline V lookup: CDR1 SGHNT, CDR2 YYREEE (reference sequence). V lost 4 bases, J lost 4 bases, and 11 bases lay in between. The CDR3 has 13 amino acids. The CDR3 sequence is CASSPHPGETQYF. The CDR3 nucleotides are TGTGCCAGCAGCCCACATCCGGGAGAGACCCAGTACTTC.

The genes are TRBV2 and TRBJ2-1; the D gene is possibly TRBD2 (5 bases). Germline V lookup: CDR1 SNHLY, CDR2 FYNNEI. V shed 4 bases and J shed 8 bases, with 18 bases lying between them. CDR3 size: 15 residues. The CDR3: CASSGQRIIEDEQFF. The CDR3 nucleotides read TGTGCCAGCAGTGGGCAGCGGATAATTGAGGATGAGCAGTTCTTC.

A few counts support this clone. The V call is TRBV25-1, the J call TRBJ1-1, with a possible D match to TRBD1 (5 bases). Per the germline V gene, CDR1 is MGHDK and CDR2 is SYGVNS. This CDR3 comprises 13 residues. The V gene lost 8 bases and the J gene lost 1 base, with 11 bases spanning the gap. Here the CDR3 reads CASAGTKNTEAFF. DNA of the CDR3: TGTGCCAGCGCGGGGACGAAGAACACTGAAGCTTTCTTT.

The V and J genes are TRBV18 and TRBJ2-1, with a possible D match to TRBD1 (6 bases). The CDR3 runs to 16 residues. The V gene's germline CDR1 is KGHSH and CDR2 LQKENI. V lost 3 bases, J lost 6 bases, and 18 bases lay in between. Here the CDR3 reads CASSPMGQRVGNEQFF. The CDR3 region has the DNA TGTGCCAGCTCACCTATGGGACAAAGGGTGGGCAATGAGCAGTTCTTC.

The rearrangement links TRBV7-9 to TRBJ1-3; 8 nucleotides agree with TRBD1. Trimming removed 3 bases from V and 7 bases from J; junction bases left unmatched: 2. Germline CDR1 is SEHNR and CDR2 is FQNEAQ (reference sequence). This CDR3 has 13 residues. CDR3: CASSFGQGNTIYF. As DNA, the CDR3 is TGTGCCAGCAGCTTTGGACAGGGCAACACCATATATTTT.

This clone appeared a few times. The CDR3 bases are TGCGCCAGCAGCCAAGGGGGGGTCCATCAGCCCCAGCATTTT. This encodes CASSQGGVHQPQHF. The chain carries TRBV4-1 and TRBJ1-5; the D gene is possibly TRBD1 (5 bases). The CDR3 extends over 14 amino acids. Between the trimmed V and J ends, which lost 1 base and 5 bases, there was a span of 9 bases. Germline CDR1 is MGHRA and CDR2 is YSYEKL.

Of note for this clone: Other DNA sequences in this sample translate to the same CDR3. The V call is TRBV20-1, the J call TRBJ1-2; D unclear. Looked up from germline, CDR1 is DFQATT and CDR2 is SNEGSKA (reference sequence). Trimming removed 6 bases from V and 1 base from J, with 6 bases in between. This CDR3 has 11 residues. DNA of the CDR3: TGCAGTGCGAGTGATAACTATGGCTACACCTTC. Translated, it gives CSASDNYGYTF.

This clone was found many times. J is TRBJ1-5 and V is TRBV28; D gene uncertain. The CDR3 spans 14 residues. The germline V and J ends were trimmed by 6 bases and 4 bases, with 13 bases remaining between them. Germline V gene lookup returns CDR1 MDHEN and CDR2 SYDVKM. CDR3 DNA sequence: TGTGCCAGCAGAGTGGCAGTACCAAATCAGCCCCAGCATTTT. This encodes CASRVAVPNQPQHF.

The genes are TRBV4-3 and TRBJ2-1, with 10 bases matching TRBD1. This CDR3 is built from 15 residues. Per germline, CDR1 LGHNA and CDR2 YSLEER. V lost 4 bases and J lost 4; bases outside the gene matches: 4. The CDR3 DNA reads TGCGCCAGCAGCCGCGGACAGGGGGAGTACAATGAGCAGTTCTTC. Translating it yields CASSRGQGEYNEQFF.

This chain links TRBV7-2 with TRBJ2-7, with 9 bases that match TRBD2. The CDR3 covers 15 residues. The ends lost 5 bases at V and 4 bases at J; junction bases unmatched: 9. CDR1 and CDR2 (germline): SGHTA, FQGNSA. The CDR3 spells CASSPPSGTLYEQYF. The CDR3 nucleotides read TGTGCCAGCAGCCCCCCTAGCGGGACACTTTACGAGCAGTACTTC.

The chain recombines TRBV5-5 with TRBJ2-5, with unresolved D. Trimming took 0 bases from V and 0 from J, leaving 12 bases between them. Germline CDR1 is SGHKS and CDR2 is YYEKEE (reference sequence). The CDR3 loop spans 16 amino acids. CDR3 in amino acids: CASSLVLTGNQETQYF. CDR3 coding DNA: TGTGCCAGCAGCTTGGTATTAACGGGTAACCAAGAGACCCAGTACTTC.

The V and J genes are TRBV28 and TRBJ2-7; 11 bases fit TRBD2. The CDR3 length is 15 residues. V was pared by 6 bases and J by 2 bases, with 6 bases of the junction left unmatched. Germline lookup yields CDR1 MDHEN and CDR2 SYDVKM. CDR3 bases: TGTGCCAGCAGGACCCGACTAGCGGGAACCTACGAGCAGTACTTC. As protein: CASRTRLAGTYEQYF.

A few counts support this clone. CDR3 DNA: TGCGCCAGCAGCTTGGAAACTAAGGATACGCAGTATTTT. Translating it yields CASSLETKDTQYF. The gene calls are TRBV5-1 and TRBJ2-3; D is unresolved. Germline assignment: CDR1 SGHRS and CDR2 YFSETQ. Deletions cut 0 bases from V and 6 bases from J, with 8 bases between. This CDR3 is built from 13 residues.

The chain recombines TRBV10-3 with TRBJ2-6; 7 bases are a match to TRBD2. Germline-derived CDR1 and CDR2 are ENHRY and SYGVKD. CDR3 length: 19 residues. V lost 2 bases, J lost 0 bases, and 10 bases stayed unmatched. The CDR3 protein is CAISEDRGGGGSGANVLTF. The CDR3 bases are TGTGCCATCAGTGAGGATCGTGGGGGGGGAGGCTCTGGGGCCAACGTCCTGACTTTC.

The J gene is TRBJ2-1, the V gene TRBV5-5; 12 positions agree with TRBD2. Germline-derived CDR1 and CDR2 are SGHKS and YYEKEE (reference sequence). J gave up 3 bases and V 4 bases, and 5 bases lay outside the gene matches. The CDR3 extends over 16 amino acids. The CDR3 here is CASSRSGLAGYNEQFF. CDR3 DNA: TGTGCCAGCAGCCGATCGGGACTAGCGGGCTACAATGAGCAGTTCTTC.

Written as DNA, the CDR3 is TGTGCCTGGAGGGCCCCTGACAGGGGGACTAATGAAAAACTGTTTTTT. This sequence encodes CAWRAPDRGTNEKLFF. The chain uses TRBV30 and TRBJ1-4; 9 bases align to TRBD1. V lost 3 bases, J lost 2 bases, and 7 bases stayed unmatched. This CDR3 is 16 amino acids long. Germline assignment: CDR1 GTSNPN and CDR2 SVGIG (reference sequence).

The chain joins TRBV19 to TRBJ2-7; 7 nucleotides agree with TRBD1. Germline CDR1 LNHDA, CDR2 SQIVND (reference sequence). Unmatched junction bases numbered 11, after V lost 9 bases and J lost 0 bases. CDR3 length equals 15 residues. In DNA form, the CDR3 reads TGTGCCAGCACCCCGACAGGGCCCAACTCCTACGAGCAGTACTTC. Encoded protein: CASTPTGPNSYEQYF.

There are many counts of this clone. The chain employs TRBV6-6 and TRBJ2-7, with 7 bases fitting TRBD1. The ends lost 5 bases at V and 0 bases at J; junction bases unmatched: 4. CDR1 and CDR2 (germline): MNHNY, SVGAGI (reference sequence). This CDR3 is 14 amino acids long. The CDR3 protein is CASSKRDSSYEQYF. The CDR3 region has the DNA TGTGCCAGCAGTAAAAGGGACAGCTCCTACGAGCAGTACTTC.

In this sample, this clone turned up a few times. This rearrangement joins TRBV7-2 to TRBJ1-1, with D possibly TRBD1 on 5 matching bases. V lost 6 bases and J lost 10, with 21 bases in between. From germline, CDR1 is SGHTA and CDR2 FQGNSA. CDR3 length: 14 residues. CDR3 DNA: TGTGCCAGCAGTCCCCACCGGGACGGAGGGAGAGCTTTCTTT. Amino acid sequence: CASSPHRDGGRAFF.

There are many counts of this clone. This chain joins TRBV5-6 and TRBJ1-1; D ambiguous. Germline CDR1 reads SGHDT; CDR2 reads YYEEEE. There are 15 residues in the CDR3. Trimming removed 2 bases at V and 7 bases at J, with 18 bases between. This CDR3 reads CASSLLLAQGLEAFF. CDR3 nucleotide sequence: TGTGCCAGCAGCTTACTCTTAGCCCAAGGCCTTGAAGCTTTCTTT.

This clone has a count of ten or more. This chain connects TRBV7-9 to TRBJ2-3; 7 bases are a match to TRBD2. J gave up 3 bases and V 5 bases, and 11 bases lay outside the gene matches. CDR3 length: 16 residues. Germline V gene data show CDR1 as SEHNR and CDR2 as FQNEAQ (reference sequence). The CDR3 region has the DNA TGTGCCAGCAGCACCATGCGGGAGTTAGGGACAGATACGCAGTATTTT. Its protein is CASSTMRELGTDTQYF. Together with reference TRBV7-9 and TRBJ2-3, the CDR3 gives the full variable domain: DTGVSQNPRHKITKRGQNVTFRCDPISEHNRLYWYRQTLGQGPEFLTYFQNEAQLEKSRLLSDRFSAERPKGSFSTLEIQRTEQGDSAMYLCASSTMRELGTDTQYFGPGTRLTVL.

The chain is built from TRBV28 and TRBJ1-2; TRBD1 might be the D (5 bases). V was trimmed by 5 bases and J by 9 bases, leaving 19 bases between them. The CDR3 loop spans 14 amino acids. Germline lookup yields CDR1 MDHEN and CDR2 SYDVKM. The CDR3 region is CASSRATESICYTF. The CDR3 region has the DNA TGTGCCAGCAGTCGAGCGACAGAGAGTATTTGCTACACCTTC.

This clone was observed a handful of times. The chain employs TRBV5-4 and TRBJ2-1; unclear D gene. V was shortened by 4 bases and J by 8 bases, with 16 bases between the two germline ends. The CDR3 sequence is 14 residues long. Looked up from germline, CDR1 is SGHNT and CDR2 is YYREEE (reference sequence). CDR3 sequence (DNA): TGTGCCAGCAGCCTTCCGACTGGTGAGGATGAGCAGTTCTTC. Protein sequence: CASSLPTGEDEQFF. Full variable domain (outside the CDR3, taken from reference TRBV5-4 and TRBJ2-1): ETGVTQSPTHLIKTRGQQVTLRCSSQSGHNTVSWYQQALGQGPQFIFQYYREEENGRGNFPPRFSGLQFPNYSSELNVNALELDDSALYLCASSLPTGEDEQFFGPGTRLTVL.

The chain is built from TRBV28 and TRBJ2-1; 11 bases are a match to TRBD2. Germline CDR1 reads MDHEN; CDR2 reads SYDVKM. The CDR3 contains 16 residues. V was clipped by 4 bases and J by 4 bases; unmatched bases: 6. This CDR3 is CASSSSSGGLYNEQFF. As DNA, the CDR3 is TGTGCCAGCAGTTCCTCTAGCGGGGGGCTTTACAATGAGCAGTTCTTC.

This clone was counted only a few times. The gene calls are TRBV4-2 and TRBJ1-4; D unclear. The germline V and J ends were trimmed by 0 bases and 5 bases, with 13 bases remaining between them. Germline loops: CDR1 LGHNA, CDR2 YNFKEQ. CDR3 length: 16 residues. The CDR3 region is CASSQDGGEGNEKLFF. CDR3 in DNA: TGTGCCAGCAGCCAAGATGGCGGGGAGGGCAATGAAAAACTGTTTTTT.

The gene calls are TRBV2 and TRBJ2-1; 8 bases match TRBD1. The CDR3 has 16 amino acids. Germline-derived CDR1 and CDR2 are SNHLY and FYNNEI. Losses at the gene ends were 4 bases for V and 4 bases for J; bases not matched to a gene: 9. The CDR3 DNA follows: TGTGCCAGCAGTGGAACAGGGGGTACCCGATACAATGAGCAGTTCTTC. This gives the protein CASSGTGGTRYNEQFF.

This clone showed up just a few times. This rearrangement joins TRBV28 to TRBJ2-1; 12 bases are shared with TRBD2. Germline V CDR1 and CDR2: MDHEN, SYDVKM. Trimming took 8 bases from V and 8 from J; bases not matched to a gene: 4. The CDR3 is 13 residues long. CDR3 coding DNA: TGTGCCAGCGGGACTAGCGGGCGGGATGAGCAGTTCTTC. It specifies CASGTSGRDEQFF.

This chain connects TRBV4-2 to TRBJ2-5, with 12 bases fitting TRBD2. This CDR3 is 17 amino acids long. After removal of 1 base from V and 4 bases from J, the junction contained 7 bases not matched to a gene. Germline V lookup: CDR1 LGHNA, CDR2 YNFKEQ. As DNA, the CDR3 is TGTGCCAGCAGCCAAGGGGCTAGCGGGGGGGCCGTAGAGACCCAGTACTTC. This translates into CASSQGASGGAVETQYF.

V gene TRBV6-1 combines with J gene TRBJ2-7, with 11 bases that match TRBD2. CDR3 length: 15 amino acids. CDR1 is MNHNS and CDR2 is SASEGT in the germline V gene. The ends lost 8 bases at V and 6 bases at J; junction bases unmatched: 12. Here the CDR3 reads CASGGTSGFGTEQYF. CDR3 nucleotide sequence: TGTGCCAGCGGTGGGACTAGCGGATTCGGGACCGAGCAGTACTTC.

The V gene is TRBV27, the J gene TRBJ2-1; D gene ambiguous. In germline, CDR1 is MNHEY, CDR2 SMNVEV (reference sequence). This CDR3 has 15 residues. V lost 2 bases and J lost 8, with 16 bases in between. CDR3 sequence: CASSLVNIGNHEQFF. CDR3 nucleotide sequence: TGTGCCAGCAGTTTAGTAAACATTGGCAACCATGAGCAGTTCTTC.

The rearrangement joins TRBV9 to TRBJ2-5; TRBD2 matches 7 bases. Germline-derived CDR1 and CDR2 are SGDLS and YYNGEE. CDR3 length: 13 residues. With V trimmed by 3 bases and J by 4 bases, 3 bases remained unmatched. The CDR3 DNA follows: TGTGCCAGCAGCGGTGGGGGGGGAGAGACCCAGTACTTC. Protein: CASSGGGGETQYF.